The 12 T cell receptor beta chains below come from one sample, sequenced in a study of cytomegalovirus exposure and HLA in healthy donors. Sequencing used immunoSEQ multiplex PCR; TCRdb keeps in-frame clones, though not all of them. The sample includes around 300,000 clones, 86% of them seen just once. The sample was PBMCs. The source of these receptors is a woman aged 18-35 years in good health and CMV-seronegative.

In this sample, this clone turned up a few times. The V gene is TRBV4-3, the J gene TRBJ1-2; 9 bases map to TRBD1. The CDR3 totals 15 residues. V gave up 4 bases and J gave up 2 bases; unmatched junction bases: 5. Germline lookup yields CDR1 LGHNA and CDR2 YSLEER. The CDR3: CASSLWDRENYGYTF. DNA for the CDR3: TGCGCCAGCAGCCTGTGGGACAGGGAGAACTATGGCTACACCTTC.

The genes are TRBV5-6 and TRBJ1-2, with D maybe TRBD1 (6 bases). Between the trimmed V and J ends, which lost 4 bases and 7 bases, there was a span of 20 bases. Germline values: CDR1 SGHDT, CDR2 YYEEEE. The CDR3 spans 15 residues. The CDR3, as DNA: TGTGCCAGCAGCCCTCCCGGGGGGGCGACGGGTGGCTACACCTTC. It encodes CASSPPGGATGGYTF. Combining the CDR3 with reference TRBV5-6 and TRBJ1-2 gives the whole variable domain DAGVTQSPTHLIKTRGQQVTLRCSPKSGHDTVSWYQQALGQGPQFIFQYYEEEERQRGNFPDRFSGHQFPNYSSELNVNALLLGDSALYLCASSPPGGATGGYTFGSGTRLTVV.

This clone was seen once. The genes are TRBV19 and TRBJ2-7; TRBD2 is a possible D gene (5 bases). V was cut by 6 bases and J by 2 bases, with 8 bases left in between. This CDR3 has 12 amino acids. Germline lookup yields CDR1 LNHDA and CDR2 SQIVND (reference sequence). CDR3 in amino acids: CASRGDTYEQYF. Written as DNA, the CDR3 is TGTGCCAGTAGGGGAGATACCTACGAGCAGTACTTC.

This chain links TRBV6-5 with TRBJ1-5, with D unresolved. The V gene's germline CDR1 is MNHEY and CDR2 SVGAGI. Trimming removed 7 bases at V and 2 bases at J, with 9 bases between. The CDR3 has 13 residues. The CDR3 here is CASTPGGNQPQHF. CDR3 DNA sequence: TGTGCCAGCACCCCAGGTGGCAATCAGCCCCAGCATTTT.

This rearrangement joins TRBV5-6 to TRBJ2-7; D might be TRBD2 (6 bases). V dropped 3 bases and J dropped 3 bases, with 10 bases sitting between them. Per the germline V gene, CDR1 is SGHDT and CDR2 is YYEEEE. This CDR3 spans 13 amino acids. The CDR3 nucleotides read TGTGCCAGCAGCTCCGGACTACACTACGAGCAGTACTTC. Translating it yields CASSSGLHYEQYF.

The J gene is TRBJ2-1, the V gene TRBV19, with a tentative D call TRBD1 (6 bases). The CDR3 runs to 14 residues. The V and J ends lost 0 bases and 8 bases respectively, with 11 bases between them. Germline-derived CDR1 and CDR2 are LNHDA and SQIVND (reference sequence). DNA of the CDR3: TGTGCCAGTAGTATAGATTACAGGGCATATGAGCAGTTCTTC. This gives the protein CASSIDYRAYEQFF.

The CDR3: CASSPPESPYEQYF. The CDR3 DNA follows: TGTGCCAGCTCACCACCGGAGAGCCCCTACGAGCAGTACTTC. The chain employs TRBV18 and TRBJ2-7; D is unclear. Per the germline V gene, CDR1 is KGHSH and CDR2 is LQKENI. The CDR3 loop spans 14 amino acids. Trimming stripped 0 bases from V and 2 bases from J, with 8 bases between.

CDR3 in amino acids: CASSPNRAYEQYF. CDR3 bases: TGTGCCAGCTCACCAAACAGGGCATACGAGCAGTACTTC. The chain couples TRBV18 to TRBJ2-7, with D possibly TRBD1 on 6 matching bases. Per germline, CDR1 KGHSH and CDR2 LQKENI. V lost 2 bases and J lost 4, with 9 bases in between. The CDR3 loop spans 13 amino acids.

This sequence joins TRBV10-1 and TRBJ2-2, with 7 bases fitting TRBD1. V trimming: 2 bases; J trimming: 7 bases; junction bases outside the gene matches: 7. The germline CDR1 and CDR2 sequences are WNHNN and SYGVQD (reference sequence). This CDR3 is 15 amino acids long. Here the CDR3 reads CASSELQGKGGELFF. CDR3 in DNA: TGCGCCAGCAGTGAGCTACAGGGGAAGGGCGGGGAGCTGTTTTTT.

This chain uses TRBV5-1 with TRBJ2-3; 8 positions match TRBD1. The CDR3 contains 17 residues. The V gene's germline CDR1 is SGHRS and CDR2 YFSETQ. V lost 4 bases, J lost 2 bases, and 12 bases stayed unmatched. CDR3: CASSPRGDRRATDTQYF. CDR3 DNA: TGCGCCAGCAGCCCCAGGGGGGACAGGCGGGCCACAGATACGCAGTATTTT.

The chain couples TRBV6-5 to TRBJ2-7; weak D call: TRBD2 (6 bases). The CDR3 spans 15 residues. Germline CDR1 is MNHEY and CDR2 is SVGAGI. V was cut by 0 bases and J by 6 bases, with 15 bases left in between. The CDR3 DNA reads as TGTGCCAGCAGTTACTCGGAGGGCCCTCGGGGCGAGCAGTACTTC. As protein: CASSYSEGPRGEQYF.

As DNA, the CDR3 is TGTGCCAGCAGCTTGGAAGCGGGGGGAAGGGGTGAAAAACTGTTTTTT. This gives the protein CASSLEAGGRGEKLFF. J is TRBJ1-4 and V is TRBV5-4; TRBD1 is a possible D gene (5 bases). V gave up 0 bases and J gave up 7 bases, with 16 bases separating them. This CDR3 has 16 residues. From germline, CDR1 is SGHNT and CDR2 YYREEE (reference sequence).